The source of this T cell receptor (beta chain) is a study of CD8+ T cells in alopecia areata listed by TCRdb under 2018. General notes on the study: The treated patients, all with moderate-to-severe alopecia areata, were enrolled in an open-label pilot trial of oral tofacitinib given at 5 to 10 mg twice daily. Tofacitinib was given for 6 to 18 months, followed by 6 months of follow-up off drug to assess delayed response and recurrence. For the treated patients, the SALT score, which quantifies what percentage of scalp surface area is affected, served as the measure of disease severity. In both human patients and the C3H/HeJ mouse model, the study applied high-throughput TCRbeta sequencing to look at T cell clonal expansion in alopecia areata. On the human side, TCRbeta sequencing was run on scalp tissue and on sorted CD4+ and CD8+ peripheral blood T cells from healthy controls and from alopecia areata patients with either patchy or totalis/universalis disease. Tofacitinib-treated patients had biopsies at baseline and at 4 and 24 weeks of treatment, with a later scalp biopsy in several patients. Scalp clonality was compared across normal scalp (n=4), patchy alopecia areata scalp (n=8), and alopecia totalis/universalis scalp (n=8). The RNA source kit depended on sample type: the PAXgene miRNA kit for fixed scalp, the miRNeasy kit for PBMCs, and the RNeasy kit for mouse skin. TCRbeta CDR3 regions were amplified by immunoSEQ multiplex PCR with 35 Vbeta forward and 13 Jbeta reverse primers. Overall results and qualifications from the work: Because the treated cohort was small and included a single nonresponder, larger studies are needed to assess links between baseline CD8+ expansion and response. Scalp TCR repertoire analysis is complicated because resident alphabeta T cells in normal human skin are also sequenced, whereas mouse skin is dominated by gammadelta T cells. Shared TCR sequences between patients were less evident than in mice, which may be partly attributable to HLA diversity in the patient population. Compared with normal scalp, lesional scalp had higher clonality and more expanded CD8+ clones, particularly in alopecia totalis/universalis, a pattern that suggests antigenic drive. Scalp clonality and the number of expanded CD8+ clones among the top 100 scalp clones were significantly decreased by tofacitinib. During tofacitinib treatment, many expanded lesional clones stuck around in both scalp and blood, and this persistence may partly explain why relapse happens after treatment is stopped.

The method behind the library was the immunoSEQ multiplex PCR assay. To provide template for TCR sequencing, every sample had RNA extracted and reverse transcribed into cDNA. SuperScript III was used for first-strand cDNA synthesis, primed with a 2:1 mix of oligo-dT and random hexamers. A synthetic immune receptor repertoire was used to gauge amplification bias, and whatever bias remained was removed computationally. Under the source paper's analysis protocol: Raw reads were preprocessed to remove errors, and CDR3 was defined according to IMGT conventions as the region from the conserved cysteine to phenylalanine. Clonality was computed by normalizing Shannon entropy by log2 of the number of productive unique TCRs and subtracting the result from 1. CD4 or CD8 identity of scalp clones was inferred by cross-referencing scalp TCRbeta sequences with sorted blood CD4 and CD8 repertoires. What TCRdb holds here is the immuneACCESS table cut down to in-frame rearrangements. Part of the clones is not present; checked against another copy, under half of the missing clones reflect an unresolved V gene, and the others are unexplained. The V and J calls and clone size are taken from that table; D and trimming were inferred from the DNA. The sample profile shows 150,000 to 250,000 clones; roughly 64% of them were found once. Together, the top ten hold about 5.1% of the sample.

CDR1 and CDR2 are drawn from the germline V gene: MGHDK, SYGVNS. CDR3 length: 15 amino acids, cysteine to phenylalanine. Only the CDR3 DNA stays, 45 bases, in frame from base 1. Germline trimming amounts to 1 base on V and 8 bases on J, with 10 as the count of junction bases outside the gene matches. The time point tag for this specimen amounts to: roughly 24 weeks on oral tofacitinib. What this sample's treatment or condition label stands for: oral pan-JAK inhibitor, 5-10 mg twice daily. Lesional scalp punch biopsies and peripheral blood were obtained from alopecia areata patients. PBMCs were isolated by density centrifugation and stained for CD3, CD4 and CD8, and CD4+ and CD8+ T cells were sorted on a FACSAria. Comment on this clone: The specificity of this receptor is unknown. Base qualities are missing; no much larger clone stands one base away.

This sample comprised CD4+ T cells sorted from blood, obtained at week 24, from a patient treated with tofacitinib. The receptor was isolated from a human donor with alopecia areata. The chain is assembled from TRBV25-1 and TRBJ1-2, with TRBD1 matching 7 junction bases. The nucleotide sequence reads TGTGCCAGCAGTGAATTTGCAGGGGGGGGACTCGGCTACACCTTC. Translated, this is CASSEFAGGGLGYTF.